The sequence of this T cell receptor beta chain was determined in a study of cytomegalovirus exposure and HLA in healthy donors. For this clone: What it binds is not known.

General observations from the study: In a later analysis, TCR association rates varied by HLA locus: DRB1 most, HLA-C fewest. Later work found most CMV-associated TCR beta chains apparently HLA-restricted. Common viral pathogens seemed, in a later analysis, to connect with several of the most significant clusters.

The CDR3 runs to 15 residues. V was clipped by 4 bases and J by 0 bases, with 10 bases between them. CDR1 is SGHRS and CDR2 is YFSETQ in the germline V gene. PCR was performed using 60 Vbeta and 13 Jbeta primers. Clones were read by immunoSEQ multiplex PCR, and TCRdb kept only the in-frame ones, dropping some. The data contain around 150,000 clones, roughly two thirds of them seen just once; the ten biggest clones take up over 2.5%. The V call is TRBV5-1, the J call TRBJ1-4; the D is unclear. The source of this sequence is a woman younger than 45 in good health and CMV-seronegative. The sample was PBMCs. The CDR3 region is CASSLATATNEKLFF. The CDR3 DNA is TGCGCCAGCAGCCTTGCTACCGCAACTAATGAAAAACTGTTTTTT.